This TCR beta chain stems from a study of blood T cell repertoires in COVID-19. The overall study: Sample material is recorded as cDNA or gDNA derived from T cells, B-cell-depleted T cells, or PBMCs.

Produced via immunoSEQ multiplex PCR; TCRdb's table is partial and in-frame only. The profile shows about 73,000 clones, 65% to 90% of them singletons. The ends were cut back, 6 bases at V and 0 bases at J, with 12 bases in the middle. Per germline, CDR1 ENHRY and CDR2 SYGVKD. The CDR3 has 15 amino acids. This TCR was recovered from a woman aged 60 to 75 with acute or convalescent COVID-19. This chain connects TRBV10-3 to TRBJ2-1, with D possibly being TRBD1 (6 bases). The sequencing input was peripheral blood. This CDR3 reads CAISGQSSSYNEQFF. As DNA, the CDR3 is TGTGCCATCAGCGGACAGTCAAGCTCCTACAATGAGCAGTTCTTC.